Below, one T cell receptor beta chain is given with its context. Its matching antigen is unknown. RNA was extracted with the RNeasy kit, and a quantity of about 0.5 to 1 ug was reverse transcribed using random hexamers. TCR beta CDR3 was amplified by immunoSEQ covering 54 Vbeta and 13 Jbeta. TCRdb re-analysed the immunoSEQ multiplex PCR reads in MiXCR, keeping a single row per CDR3 protein. The profile shows some 77,000 distinct CDR3 sequences, approximately 94% of them singletons. The CDR3 runs 17 residues. These data originate in a study of CD8 T cells in Susac syndrome. Study results and limitations: In Susac syndrome, the CD4+ T cell repertoires did not show clonal expansion.

The J gene is TRBJ2-7, the V gene TRBV21-1; the DNA was not used to check the table's D call, TRBD1. TRBV21-1 is designated a pseudogene. This clonotype was obtained from a human donor with Susac syndrome. The sequencing input was CD4+ T cells from PBMCs. The CDR3 DNA follows: TGTGCCAGCAGCAAAGGATCCCCGGGACACACCTCCTACGAGCAGTACTTC. It encodes CASSKGSPGHTSYEQYF.